Listed below are T cell receptor beta chains from one sample, sequenced in a study of cytomegalovirus exposure and HLA in healthy donors. This table comes from immunoSEQ multiplex PCR, and its TCRdb copy is limited to in-frame clones, with some not included. The sample consists of around 150,000 clones, 65% to 80% of them appearing once. Sequencing was performed on PBMCs. All receptors come from a woman between 50 and 59 years old in good health and CMV-seropositive. CDR3s include the opening cysteine and the closing phenylalanine or tryptophan. A D gene is named only where the DNA matches it firmly. Only some rows state a clone size, as once, few, many or a class for expanded clones.

J,V,size,D,CDR3,DNA
TRBJ1-1,TRBV6-1,.,.,CTSVKNTEAFF,TGTACCAGCGTCAAGAACACTGAAGCTTTCTTT
TRBJ1-1,TRBV19,few,.,CASSMYRDTEAFF,TGTGCCAGTAGTATGTACAGGGACACTGAAGCTTTCTTT
TRBJ1-5,TRBV15,.,.,CATSRDREGQPQHF,TGTGCCACCAGCAGAGATCGAGAGGGACAGCCCCAGCATTTT
TRBJ2-5,TRBV6-5,.,.,CASSRDFQETQYF,TGTGCCAGCAGCCGGGACTTCCAAGAGACCCAGTACTTC
TRBJ2-7,TRBV15,.,TRBD1,CATSRAPGQGYEQYF,TGTGCCACCAGCAGAGCCCCGGGACAGGGCTACGAGCAGTACTTC
TRBJ1-1,TRBV2,.,TRBD1,CASRTAGTVNTEAFF,TGTGCCAGTCGTACAGCCGGGACAGTGAACACTGAAGCTTTCTTT
TRBJ2-7,TRBV27,few,.,CASMDGVYEQYF,TGTGCCAGCATGGACGGGGTCTACGAGCAGTACTTC
TRBJ1-2,TRBV10-3,once,TRBD1,CAISGGQGVLVDYGYTF,TGTGCCATCAGTGGGGGACAGGGGGTCTTGGTGGACTATGGCTACACCTTC
TRBJ1-1,TRBV20-1,few,.,CSARLRREAFF,TGCAGTGCTAGACTCAGGCGTGAAGCTTTCTTT
TRBJ2-2,TRBV29-1,.,TRBD1,CSVRGTERTTNTGELFF,TGCAGCGTGAGGGGGACAGAGAGGACCACGAACACCGGGGAGCTGTTTTTT
TRBJ2-1,TRBV4-1,.,TRBD2,CASSLELASGDYNEQFF,TGCGCCAGCAGCCTGGAGTTAGCTAGCGGGGACTACAATGAGCAGTTCTTC
TRBJ2-7,TRBV5-1,.,TRBD2,CASSLAGLAGEQYF,TGCGCCAGCAGCTTGGCCGGACTAGCTGGGGAGCAGTACTTC
TRBJ2-3,TRBV5-1,.,TRBD1,CASSLVGQGVSDTQYF,TGCGCCAGCAGCTTGGTGGGACAGGGGGTTTCAGATACGCAGTATTTT
TRBJ2-3,TRBV5-6,.,TRBD1,CASSQDRVITDTQYF,TGTGCCAGCAGCCAGGACAGGGTGATCACAGATACGCAGTATTTT
TRBJ2-1,TRBV6-1,.,.,CASRNSGYSYNEQFF,TGTGCCAGCAGGAATAGCGGATACTCCTACAATGAGCAGTTCTTC
TRBJ2-7,TRBV10-2,once,.,CASSESYSWSEQYF,TGCGCCAGCAGTGAGTCTTATAGCTGGTCCGAGCAGTACTTC
TRBJ2-7,TRBV5-4,.,.,CASSPAARYDEQYF,TGTGCCAGCAGCCCCGCCGCCAGGTACGACGAGCAGTACTTC
TRBJ2-5,TRBV7-3,.,.,CASSSDSSSETQYF,TGTGCCAGCAGCTCGGACAGTTCTTCAGAGACCCAGTACTTC
TRBJ1-1,TRBV11-3,.,.,CASSLGGKRAEAFF,TGTGCCAGCAGCTTGGGGGGGAAGAGGGCTGAAGCTTTCTTT
TRBJ1-1,TRBV4-1,.,.,CASSQETGTHSEAFF,TGCGCCAGCAGCCAAGAGACCGGGACTCACTCTGAAGCTTTCTTT
TRBJ2-2,TRBV5-1,.,.,CASSSGSAGTGELFF,TGCGCCAGCAGCTCGGGTAGCGCGGGCACCGGGGAGCTGTTTTTT
TRBJ1-6,TRBV19,.,TRBD1,CASSIRIGTGRNSPLHF,TGTGCCAGTAGTATTAGGATCGGGACAGGGAGGAATTCACCCCTCCACTTT
TRBJ1-1,TRBV6-1,once,TRBD1,CASSGGQVGNTEAFF,TGTGCCAGCAGTGGGGGACAGGTCGGGAACACTGAAGCTTTCTTT
TRBJ2-3,TRBV2,once,TRBD2,CASGRAGGSTDTQYF,TGTGCCAGCGGAAGAGCGGGGGGGAGCACAGATACGCAGTATTTT
TRBJ1-3,TRBV29-1,.,.,CSVAESSGNTIYF,TGCAGCGTTGCGGAGAGCTCTGGAAACACCATATATTTT
TRBJ1-3,TRBV6-1,.,.,CASSPTVSGNTIYF,TGTGCCAGCAGTCCTACCGTTTCTGGAAACACCATATATTTT
TRBJ2-3,TRBV29-1,.,TRBD2,CSVPTSGVTDTQYF,TGCAGCGTGCCCACTAGCGGGGTCACAGATACGCAGTATTTT
TRBJ2-5,TRBV14,.,.,CASSQESSGQETQYF,TGCGCCAGCAGCCAAGAATCGAGCGGACAAGAGACCCAGTACTTC
TRBJ2-7,TRBV19,.,.,CASSIRVGQGFSYEQYF,TGTGCCAGTAGTATAAGAGTAGGGCAGGGATTCTCCTACGAGCAGTACTTC
TRBJ2-7,TRBV28,.,TRBD1,CASSLKIGTGDYEQYF,TGTGCCAGCAGTTTAAAGATAGGGACAGGGGACTACGAGCAGTACTTC
TRBJ1-3,TRBV9,.,TRBD1,CASSVDRGGNTIYF,TGTGCCAGCAGCGTGGACAGGGGAGGAAACACCATATATTTT
TRBJ1-2,TRBV9,.,TRBD1,CASSSRTGDNYGYTF,TGTGCCAGCAGCTCACGGACAGGGGACAACTATGGCTACACCTTC
TRBJ1-1,TRBV7-8,.,.,CASNWGLNTEAFF,TGTGCCAGCAACTGGGGGCTGAACACTGAAGCTTTCTTT
TRBJ1-4,TRBV5-4,.,.,CASSSDRRFSEKLFF,TGTGCCAGCAGCTCAGACAGGCGTTTTTCGGAAAAACTGTTTTTT
TRBJ1-5,TRBV7-2,once,.,CASSLAGFYQPQHF,TGTGCCAGCAGCCTCGCGGGGTTTTATCAGCCCCAGCATTTT